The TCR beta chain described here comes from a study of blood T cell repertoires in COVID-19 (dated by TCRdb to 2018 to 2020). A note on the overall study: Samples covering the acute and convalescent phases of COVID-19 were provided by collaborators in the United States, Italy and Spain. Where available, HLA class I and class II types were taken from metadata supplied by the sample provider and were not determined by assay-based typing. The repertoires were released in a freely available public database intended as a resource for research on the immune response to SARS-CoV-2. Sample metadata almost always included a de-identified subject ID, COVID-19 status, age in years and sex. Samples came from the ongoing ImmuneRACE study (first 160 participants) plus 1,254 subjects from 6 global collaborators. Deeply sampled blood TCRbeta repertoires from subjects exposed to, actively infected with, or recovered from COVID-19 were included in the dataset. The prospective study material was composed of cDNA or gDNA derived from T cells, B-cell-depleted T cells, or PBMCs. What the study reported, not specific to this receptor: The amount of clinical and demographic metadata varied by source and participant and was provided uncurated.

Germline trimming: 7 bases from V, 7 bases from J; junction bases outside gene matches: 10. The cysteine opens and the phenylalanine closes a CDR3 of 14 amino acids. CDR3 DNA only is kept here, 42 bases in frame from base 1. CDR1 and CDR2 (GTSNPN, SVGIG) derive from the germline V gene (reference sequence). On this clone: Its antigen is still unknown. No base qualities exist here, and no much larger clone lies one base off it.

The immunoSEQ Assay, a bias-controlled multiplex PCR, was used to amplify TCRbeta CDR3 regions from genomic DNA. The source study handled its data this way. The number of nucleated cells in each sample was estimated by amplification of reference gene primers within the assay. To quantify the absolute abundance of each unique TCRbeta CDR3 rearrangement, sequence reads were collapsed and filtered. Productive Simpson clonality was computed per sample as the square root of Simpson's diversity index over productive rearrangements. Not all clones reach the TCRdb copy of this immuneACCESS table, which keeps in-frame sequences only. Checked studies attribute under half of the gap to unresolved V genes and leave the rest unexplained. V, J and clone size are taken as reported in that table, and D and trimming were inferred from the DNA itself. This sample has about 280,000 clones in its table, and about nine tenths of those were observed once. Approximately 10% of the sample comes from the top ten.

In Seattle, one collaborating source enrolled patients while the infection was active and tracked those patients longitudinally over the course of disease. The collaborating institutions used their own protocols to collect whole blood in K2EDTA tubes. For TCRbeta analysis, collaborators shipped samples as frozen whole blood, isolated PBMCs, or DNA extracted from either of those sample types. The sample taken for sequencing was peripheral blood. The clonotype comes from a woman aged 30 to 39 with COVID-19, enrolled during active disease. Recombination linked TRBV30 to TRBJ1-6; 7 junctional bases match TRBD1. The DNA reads TGTGCCTCCACGACAGGGCGAACCAATTCACCCCTCCACTTT. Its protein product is CASTTGRTNSPLHF.